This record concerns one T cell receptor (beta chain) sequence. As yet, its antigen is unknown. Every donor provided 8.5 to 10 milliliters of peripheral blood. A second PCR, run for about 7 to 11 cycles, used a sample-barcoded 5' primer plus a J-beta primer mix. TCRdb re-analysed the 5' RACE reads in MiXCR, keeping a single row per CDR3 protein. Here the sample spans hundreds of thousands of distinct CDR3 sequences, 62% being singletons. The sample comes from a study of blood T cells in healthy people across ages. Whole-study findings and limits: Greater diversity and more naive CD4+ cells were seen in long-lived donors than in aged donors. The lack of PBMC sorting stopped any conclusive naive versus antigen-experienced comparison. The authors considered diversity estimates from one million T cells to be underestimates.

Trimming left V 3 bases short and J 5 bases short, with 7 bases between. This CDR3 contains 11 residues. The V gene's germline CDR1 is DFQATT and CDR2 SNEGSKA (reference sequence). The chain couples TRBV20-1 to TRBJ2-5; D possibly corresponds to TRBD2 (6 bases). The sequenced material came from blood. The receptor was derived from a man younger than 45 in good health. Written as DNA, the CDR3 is TGCAGTGCTAGCGCGGGGGAGACCCAGTACTTC. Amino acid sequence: CSASAGETQYF.